This T cell receptor (beta chain) was sequenced for a study of blood T cell repertoires in COVID-19. Study overall: Specimens from acute and convalescent COVID-19 originated in the United States, Italy and Spain. PBMCs, B-cell-depleted T cells, or T cells provided the cDNA or gDNA that made up the material.

The CDR3 runs to 15 residues. Germline V lookup: CDR1 KGHSH, CDR2 LQKENI. V lost 6 bases and J lost 3, with 17 bases in between. The repertoire was sequenced with immunoSEQ multiplex PCR; TCRdb's copy has only in-frame clones and lacks some. The sample lists about 110,000 clones, 85% to 90% seen once, with 3% to 3.5% in the top ten. The sample taken for sequencing was peripheral blood. This receptor was taken from a woman in her forties or fifties with acute or convalescent COVID-19. The chain uses TRBV18 and TRBJ1-1; D unclear. The CDR3 DNA sequence: TGTGCCAGCTCCCCTCTGGTCCCGGGAGACACTGAAGCTTTCTTT. This codes for CASSPLVPGDTEAFF.